The source of this TCR beta chain is a study of T-cell memory formation after mild COVID-19. Background on the study: TCR clustering was largely donor specific.

Unmatched junction bases numbered 14, after V lost 5 bases and J lost 6 bases. Germline CDR1 and CDR2: SGHTA and FQGNSA. The CDR3 loop spans 16 amino acids. MiXCR, run by TCRdb on the 5' RACE reads, gives a single entry per CDR3 protein. The repertoire has about 540,000 distinct CDR3 sequences, around 20% of them found once; the top ten carry around 12%. This chain links TRBV7-2 with TRBJ2-7, with TRBD1 matching 9 bases. What was sequenced was PBMCs or a T cell subset sorted from them (not recorded which). This clonotype originated in an adult woman who had mild COVID-19 (a few samples of this study predate the infection). Cell type and time point are not known. The CDR3 DNA sequence: TGTGCCAGCAGCCCAGGAACCGGGACAGGGACTCGCGAGCAGTACTTC. Its protein product is CASSPGTGTGTREQYF.